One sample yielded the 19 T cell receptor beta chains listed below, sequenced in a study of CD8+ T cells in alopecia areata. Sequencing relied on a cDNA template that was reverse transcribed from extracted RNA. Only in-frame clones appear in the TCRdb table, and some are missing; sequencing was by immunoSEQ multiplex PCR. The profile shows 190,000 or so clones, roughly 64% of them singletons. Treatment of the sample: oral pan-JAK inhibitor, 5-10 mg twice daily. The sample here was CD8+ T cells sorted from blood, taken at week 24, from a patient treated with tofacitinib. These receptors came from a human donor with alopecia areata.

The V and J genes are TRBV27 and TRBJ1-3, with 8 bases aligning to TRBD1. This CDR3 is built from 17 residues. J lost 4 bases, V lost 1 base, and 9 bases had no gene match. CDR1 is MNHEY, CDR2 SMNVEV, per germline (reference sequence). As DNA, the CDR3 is TGTGCCAGCAGTTTATGGATCAGGGGGCGTGGAGGAAACACCATATATTTT. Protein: CASSLWIRGRGGNTIYF.

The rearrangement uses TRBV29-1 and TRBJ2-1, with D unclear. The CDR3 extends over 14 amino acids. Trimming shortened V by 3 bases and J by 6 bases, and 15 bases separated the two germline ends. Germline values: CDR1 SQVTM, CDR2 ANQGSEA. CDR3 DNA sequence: TGCAGCGTTGAGCCAGTTGGGGTGGGCAATGAGCAGTTCTTC. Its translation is CSVEPVGVGNEQFF.

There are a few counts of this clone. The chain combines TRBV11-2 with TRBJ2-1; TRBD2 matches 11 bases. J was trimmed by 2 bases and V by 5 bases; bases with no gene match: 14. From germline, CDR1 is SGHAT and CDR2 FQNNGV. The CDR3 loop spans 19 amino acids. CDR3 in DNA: TGTGCCAGCAGCACAGACGGGACTAGCGGATTACGTACCTACAATGAGCAGTTCTTC. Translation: CASSTDGTSGLRTYNEQFF.

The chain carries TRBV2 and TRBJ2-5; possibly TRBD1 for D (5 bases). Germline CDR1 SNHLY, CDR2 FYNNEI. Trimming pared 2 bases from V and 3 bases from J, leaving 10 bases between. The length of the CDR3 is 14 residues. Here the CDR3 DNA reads TGTGCCAGCAGTGAACTAGTGACAGAAGAGACCCAGTACTTC. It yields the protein CASSELVTEETQYF.

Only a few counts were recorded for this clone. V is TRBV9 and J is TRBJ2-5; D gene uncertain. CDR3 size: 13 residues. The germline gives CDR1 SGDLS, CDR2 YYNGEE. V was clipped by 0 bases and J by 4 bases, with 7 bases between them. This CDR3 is CASSVGWRETQYF. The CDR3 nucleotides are TGTGCCAGCAGCGTAGGATGGAGAGAGACCCAGTACTTC.

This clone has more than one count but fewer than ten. DNA of the CDR3: TGTGCCAGCGGGGACGGAAATCAGCCCCAGCATTTT. Translating gives CASGDGNQPQHF. V gene TRBV6-5 combines with J gene TRBJ1-5; perhaps TRBD1 as D (5 bases). Per germline, CDR1 MNHEY and CDR2 SVGAGI. The V gene lost 8 bases and the J gene lost 4 bases, with 9 bases spanning the gap. The CDR3 runs to 12 residues.

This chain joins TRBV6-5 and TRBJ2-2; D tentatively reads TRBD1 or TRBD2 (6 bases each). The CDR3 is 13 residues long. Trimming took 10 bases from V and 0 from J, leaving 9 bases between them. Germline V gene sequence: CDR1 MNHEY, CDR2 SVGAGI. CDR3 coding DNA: TGTGCCACAAGGGGGGCGAACACCGGGGAGCTGTTTTTT. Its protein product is CATRGANTGELFF.

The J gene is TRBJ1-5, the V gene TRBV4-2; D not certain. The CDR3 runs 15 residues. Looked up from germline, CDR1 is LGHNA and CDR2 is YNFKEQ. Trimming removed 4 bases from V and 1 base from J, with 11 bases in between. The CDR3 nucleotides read TGTGCCAGCAGCCCCATAGCTGCCAGCAATCAGCCCCAGCATTTT. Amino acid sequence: CASSPIAASNQPQHF.

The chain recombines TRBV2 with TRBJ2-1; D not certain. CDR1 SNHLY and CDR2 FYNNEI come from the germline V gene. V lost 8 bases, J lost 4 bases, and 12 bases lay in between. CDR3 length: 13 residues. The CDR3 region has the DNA TGTGCCAGCTTGCCTCCGTCGTACAATGAGCAGTTCTTC. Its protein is CASLPPSYNEQFF.

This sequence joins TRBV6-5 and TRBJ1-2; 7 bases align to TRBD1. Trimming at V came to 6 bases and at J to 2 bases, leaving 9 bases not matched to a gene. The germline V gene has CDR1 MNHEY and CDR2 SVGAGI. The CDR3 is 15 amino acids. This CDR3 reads CASSPYLTGNYGYTF. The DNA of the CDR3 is TGTGCCAGCAGCCCGTACCTGACAGGGAACTATGGCTACACCTTC.

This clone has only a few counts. CDR3 sequence: CASSQTGSYEQYF. Here the CDR3 DNA reads TGTGCCAGCAGCCAGACAGGGTCCTACGAGCAGTACTTC. The V and J genes are TRBV27 and TRBJ2-7; 7 nucleotides match TRBD1. The CDR3 loop spans 13 amino acids. J gave up 1 base and V 6 bases, and 3 bases lay outside the gene matches. Germline V gene data show CDR1 as MNHEY and CDR2 as SMNVEV (reference sequence).

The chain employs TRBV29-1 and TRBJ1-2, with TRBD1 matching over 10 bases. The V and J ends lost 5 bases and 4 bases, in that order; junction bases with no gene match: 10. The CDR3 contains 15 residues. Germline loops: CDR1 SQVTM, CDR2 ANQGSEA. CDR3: CSVRPGQGFLYGYTF. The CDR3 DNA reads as TGCAGCGTTCGCCCGGGACAGGGGTTTCTCTATGGCTACACCTTC.

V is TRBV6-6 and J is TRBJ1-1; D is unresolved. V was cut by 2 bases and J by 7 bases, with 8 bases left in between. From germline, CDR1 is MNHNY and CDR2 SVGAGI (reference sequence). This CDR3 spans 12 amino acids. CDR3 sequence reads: CASSYPDGEAFF. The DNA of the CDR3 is TGTGCCAGCAGTTACCCGGACGGTGAAGCTTTCTTT.

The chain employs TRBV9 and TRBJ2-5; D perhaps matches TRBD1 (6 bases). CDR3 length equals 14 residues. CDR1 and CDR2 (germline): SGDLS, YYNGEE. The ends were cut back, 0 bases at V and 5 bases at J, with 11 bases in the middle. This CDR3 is CASSVEKRGETQYF. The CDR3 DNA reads TGTGCCAGCAGCGTAGAGAAGAGGGGGGAGACCCAGTACTTC.

The CDR3 reads CASSQMGPNEQFF. The CDR3 coding sequence is TGCGCCAGCAGCCAAATGGGACCCAATGAGCAGTTCTTC. The chain links TRBV4-1 to TRBJ2-1; possibly TRBD1 or TRBD2 for D (5 bases each). The CDR3 totals 13 residues. CDR1 and CDR2 (germline): MGHRA, YSYEKL. V dropped 2 bases and J dropped 6 bases, with 8 bases sitting between them.

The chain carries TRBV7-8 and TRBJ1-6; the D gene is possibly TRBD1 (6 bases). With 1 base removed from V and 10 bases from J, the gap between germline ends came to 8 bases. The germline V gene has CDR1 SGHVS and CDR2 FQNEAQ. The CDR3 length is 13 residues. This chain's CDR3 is CASSLGGPSPLHF. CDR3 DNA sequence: TGTGCCAGCAGCTTAGGGGGGCCCTCACCCCTCCACTTT.

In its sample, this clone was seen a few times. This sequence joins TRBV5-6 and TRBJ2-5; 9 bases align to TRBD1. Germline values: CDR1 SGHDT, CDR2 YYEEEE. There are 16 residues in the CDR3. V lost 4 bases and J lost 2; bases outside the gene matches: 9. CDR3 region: CASSQTDRGRQETQYF. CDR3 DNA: TGTGCCAGCAGCCAAACGGACAGGGGCAGACAAGAGACCCAGTACTTC.

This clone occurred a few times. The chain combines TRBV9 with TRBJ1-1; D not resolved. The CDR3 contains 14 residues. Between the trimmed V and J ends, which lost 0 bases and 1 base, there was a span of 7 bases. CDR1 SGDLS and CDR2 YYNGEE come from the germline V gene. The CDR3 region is CASSVVDGNTEAFF. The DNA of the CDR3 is TGTGCCAGCAGCGTAGTGGACGGGAACACTGAAGCTTTCTTT.

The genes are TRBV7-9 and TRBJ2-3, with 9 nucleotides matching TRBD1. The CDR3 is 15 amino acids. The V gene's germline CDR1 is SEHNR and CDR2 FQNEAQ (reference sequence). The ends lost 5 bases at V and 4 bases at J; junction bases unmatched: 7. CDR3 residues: CASSPRDREADTQYF. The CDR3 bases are TGTGCCAGCAGCCCCCGGGACAGGGAAGCAGATACGCAGTATTTT.